Shown below are 23 T cell receptor beta chains from a single sample sequenced in a study of CD8+CD57+ T cells in acquired aplastic anemia. Genomic DNA, the template, was used for profiling of the TCR beta VDJ and CDR3. TCRdb reanalysed the reads using MiXCR and keeps one entry per CDR3 protein. The profile shows hundreds of thousands of distinct CDR3 sequences, approximately 33% of them singletons. By flow cytometry, patients selected for sequencing had shown an expansion of CD8+CD57+ cells. The sequenced material came from sorted CD4+, CD8+, or CD8+CD57+ T cells (not recorded which) from PBMCs. The source of these receptors is a human donor with aplastic anemia.

The J gene is TRBJ2-3, the V gene TRBV20-1; no clear D. The CDR3 runs to 13 residues. From germline, CDR1 is DFQATT and CDR2 SNEGSKA (reference sequence). Trimming took off 6 bases at V and 4 bases at J, with 14 bases between the two ends. In DNA form, the CDR3 reads TGCAGTGCAACAAAGGGTGGGGCAGATACGCAGTATTTT. It yields the protein CSATKGGADTQYF.

The chain links TRBV7-3 to TRBJ2-3; D is unclear. The CDR3 length is 12 residues. CDR1 is SGHTA and CDR2 is FQGTGA in the germline V gene. With 4 bases removed from V and 3 bases from J, the gap between germline ends came to 5 bases. This chain's CDR3 is CASSYLTDTQYF. CDR3 bases: TGTGCCAGCAGCTACCTTACAGATACGCAGTATTTT.

Concerning this clonotype itself: A much larger clone lies a single base off, so this may be a read error. The genes are TRBV24-1 and TRBJ2-7; D could derive from TRBD1 or TRBD2 (6 bases each). The V end lost 6 bases, the J end lost 7 bases, and 18 bases lay between the germline ends. CDR1 KGHDR and CDR2 SFDVKD come from the germline V gene. The CDR3 length is 14 residues. CDR3 protein: CATSRTGAYNEQYF. The CDR3 DNA follows: TGTGCCACCAGTCGTACGGGGGCGTACAATGAGCAGTACTTC.

To note about this clonotype: The CDR3 does not close with the conserved phenylalanine or tryptophan, likely indicating a read error. The V call is TRBV5-3, the J call TRBJ1-5; 8 bases map to TRBD1. TRBV5-3 is designated an ORF whose function remains uncertain. This CDR3 has 16 amino acids. This CDR3 is CASSLAGGTGVQPQHY. DNA of the CDR3: TGTGCCAGCAGCTTGGCTGGAGGGACAGGTGTCCAGCCCCAGCATTAT.

The V gene is TRBV5-1, the J gene TRBJ2-7; 15 bases agree with TRBD2. The CDR3 is 17 residues long. V was clipped by 0 bases and J by 5 bases; unmatched bases: 6. CDR1 and CDR2 from the germline V gene are SGHRS and YFSETQ. The CDR3 spells CASSLEGTSGRSHEQYF. In nucleotides, the CDR3 is TGCGCCAGCAGCTTGGAGGGGACTAGCGGGAGGAGCCACGAGCAGTACTTC.

This chain links TRBV9 with TRBJ1-1, with D hard to call. The CDR3 length is 14 residues. CDR1 and CDR2 (germline): SGDLS, YYNGEE. Trimming removed 9 bases at V and 0 bases at J, with 15 bases between. The CDR3 loop reads CATAPVGMNTEAFF. CDR3 in DNA: TGTGCCACCGCCCCCGTGGGAATGAACACTGAAGCTTTCTTT. Complete variable domain (other parts from reference TRBV9 and TRBJ1-1): DSGVTQTPKHLITATGQRVTLRCSPRSGDLSVYWYQQSLDQGLQFLIQYYNGEERAKGNILERFSAQQFPDLHSELNLSSLELGDSALYFCATAPVGMNTEAFFGQGTRLTVV.

The V call is TRBV6-5, the J call TRBJ1-2; D might be TRBD1 (5 bases). This CDR3 contains 16 residues. The V gene lost 4 bases and the J gene lost 0 bases, with 15 bases spanning the gap. Germline CDR1 is MNHEY and CDR2 is SVGAGI. The DNA for the CDR3 is TGTGCCAGCAGTTCCCGGGGGGAGAGCACTAACTATGGCTACACCTTC. Protein product: CASSSRGESTNYGYTF.

On this clonotype: A read error is possible here, since a much larger clone lies one base away. The chain couples TRBV25-1 to TRBJ2-7; 11 bases map to TRBD2. CDR1 and CDR2 from the germline V gene are MGHDK and SYGVNS. V dropped 6 bases and J dropped 2; count of bases not matched to a gene: 3. The CDR3 is made up of 14 amino acids. In DNA form, the CDR3 reads TGTGCCAGCAGCATTAGCGGGAGGGCCTACGAGCAGTACTTC. Amino acid sequence: CASSISGRAYEQYF.

This clonotype was seen only a few times. The chain combines TRBV19 with TRBJ1-5; weak D call: TRBD1 (5 bases). Germline CDR1 LNHDA, CDR2 SQIVND (reference sequence). Deletions cut 2 bases from V and 6 bases from J, with 14 bases between. The CDR3 runs 15 residues. The CDR3, as DNA: TGTGCCAGTAGTATATTGAGGTTCGGGGGTCAGCCCCAGCATTTT. It codes for CASSILRFGGQPQHF.

This chain links TRBV4-1 with TRBJ2-2; D is uncertain. The CDR3 runs 14 residues. CDR1 and CDR2 from the germline V gene are MGHRA and YSYEKL. The germline V and J ends were trimmed by 0 bases and 7 bases, with 9 bases remaining between them. This chain's CDR3 is CASSQEPGGGELFF. For the CDR3, the DNA is TGCGCCAGCAGCCAAGAGCCGGGCGGCGGGGAGCTGTTTTTT.

This clonotype was seen more than once but under ten times. This rearrangement joins TRBV19 to TRBJ2-4; no clear D. The germline V and J ends were trimmed by 7 bases and 0 bases, with 19 bases remaining between them. This CDR3 has 17 amino acids. Germline loops: CDR1 LNHDA, CDR2 SQIVND (reference sequence). The CDR3 sequence is CASITMLRKLAKNIQYF. In DNA, the CDR3 is TGTGCCAGTATTACGATGCTTAGAAAACTAGCCAAAAACATTCAGTACTTC.

There are a few counts of this clonotype. The chain employs TRBV5-8 and TRBJ1-6, with D possibly being TRBD1 (5 bases). There are 15 residues in the CDR3. Per germline, CDR1 SGHTS and CDR2 YDEGEE. The ends were cut back, 0 bases at V and 4 bases at J, with 8 bases in the middle. In DNA form, the CDR3 reads TGTGCCAGCAGCTTGGTCGGGGGTTATAATTCACCCCTCCACTTT. It specifies CASSLVGGYNSPLHF. Looking up the rest from reference TRBV5-8 and TRBJ1-6 gives the full variable domain: EAGVTQSPTHLIKTRGQQATLRCSPISGHTSVYWYQQALGLGLQFLLWYDEGEERNRGNFPPRFSGRQFPNYSSELNVNALELEDSALYLCASSLVGGYNSPLHFGNGTRLTVT.

The chain carries TRBV7-2 and TRBJ1-6; no firm D call. The germline gives CDR1 SGHTA, CDR2 FQGNSA. CDR3 length: 12 amino acids. V lost 5 bases and J lost 8, with 7 bases in between. Written as DNA, the CDR3 is TGTGCCAGCAGCCCGGAGTATTCACCCCTCCACTTT. Its translation is CASSPEYSPLHF.

The genes are TRBV25-1 and TRBJ2-1, with D perhaps matching TRBD1 or TRBD2 (6 bases each). The CDR3 totals 15 residues. Trimming took 2 bases from V and 2 from J, leaving 10 bases between them. In germline, CDR1 is MGHDK, CDR2 SYGVNS. The CDR3 is CASSELGGTYNEQFF. Written as DNA, the CDR3 is TGTGCCAGCAGTGAACTGGGGGGCACCTACAATGAGCAGTTCTTC.

This clonotype was seen repeatedly, ten times or more. The chain uses TRBV15 and TRBJ2-1, with TRBD1 matching over 8 bases. CDR3 length: 14 residues. Trimming removed 3 bases from V and 6 bases from J; junction bases left unmatched: 4. Germline values: CDR1 LNHNV, CDR2 YYDKDF (reference sequence). This chain's CDR3 is CATSSGDRGNEQFF. CDR3 nucleotides: TGTGCCACCAGCAGTGGCGACAGGGGCAATGAGCAGTTCTTC.

V is TRBV20-1 and J is TRBJ2-7; unclear D gene. This CDR3 comprises 11 residues. Germline V lookup: CDR1 DFQATT, CDR2 SNEGSKA (reference sequence). The CDR3 coding sequence is TGCGGCGCTAGACCCGTGCACGAGCAGTACTTC. It codes for CGARPVHEQYF.

Note on this clonotype: One base away lies a much larger clone, so this may be a sequencing read error. The chain couples TRBV7-8 to TRBJ1-2; 10 bases map to TRBD1. This CDR3 contains 14 residues. Looked up from germline, CDR1 is SGHVS and CDR2 is FQNEAQ. The V gene end was trimmed by 5 bases and the J gene end by 3 bases; junction bases not matched to a gene: 3. Here the CDR3 reads CASSPGQGYYGYTF. The CDR3 nucleotides are TGTGCCAGCAGCCCGGGACAGGGGTACTATGGCTACACCTTC.

This clonotype has a handful of counts. The V gene is TRBV20-1, the J gene TRBJ2-5; 9 bases align to TRBD2. CDR1 is DFQATT, CDR2 SNEGSKA, per germline (reference sequence). V lost 1 base and J lost 3; bases outside the gene matches: 12. The CDR3 contains 17 residues. The CDR3 region is CSARARQGRGGKETQYF. Written as DNA, the CDR3 is TGCAGTGCTAGAGCCCGGCAGGGGCGGGGGGGCAAAGAGACCCAGTACTTC.

This rearrangement joins TRBV20-1 to TRBJ1-6; TRBD1 matches 10 bases. Looked up from germline, CDR1 is DFQATT and CDR2 is SNEGSKA (reference sequence). Trimming at V came to 2 bases and at J to 7 bases, leaving 5 bases not matched to a gene. There are 15 residues in the CDR3. The CDR3 DNA reads as TGCAGTGCTAGACCCGGACAGGGGGTGAATTCACCCCTCCACTTT. Its protein product is CSARPGQGVNSPLHF.

This chain uses TRBV7-2 with TRBJ1-1, with TRBD1 matching over 11 bases. CDR1 SGHTA and CDR2 FQGNSA come from the germline V gene. CDR3 length equals 15 residues. J lost 4 bases, V lost 2 bases, and 3 bases had no gene match. The CDR3 sequence is CASSLIGTGGTEAFF. The CDR3 DNA is TGTGCCAGCAGCTTAATTGGGACAGGGGGCACTGAAGCTTTCTTT.

In this sample, this clonotype turned up many times. The chain is built from TRBV6-1 and TRBJ1-6; 7 nucleotides agree with TRBD1. The CDR3 extends over 11 amino acids. V dropped 7 bases and J dropped 14; count of bases not matched to a gene: 5. Per germline, CDR1 MNHNS and CDR2 SASEGT. In nucleotides, the CDR3 is TGTGCCAGCATGACAGGGAACACCCTCCACTTT. Translated, it gives CASMTGNTLHF.

This clonotype was observed a few times. The chain recombines TRBV6-5 with TRBJ1-6; D is unresolved. The CDR3 is 15 residues long. In germline, CDR1 is MNHEY, CDR2 SVGAGI. Trimming took off 2 bases at V and 6 bases at J, with 11 bases between the two ends. CDR3 amino acids: CASSYVVNFNSPLHF. For the CDR3, the DNA is TGTGCCAGCAGTTACGTGGTTAACTTTAATTCACCCCTCCACTTT.

Many counts were recorded for this clonotype. The V gene is TRBV25-1, the J gene TRBJ1-1, with a possible D match to TRBD1 (5 bases). Germline-derived CDR1 and CDR2 are MGHDK and SYGVNS. This CDR3 is built from 14 residues. The ends were cut back, 5 bases at V and 1 base at J, with 11 bases in the middle. The CDR3 reads CASSRQGQNTEAFF. The CDR3 coding sequence is TGTGCCAGCAGTCGCCAGGGCCAGAACACTGAAGCTTTCTTT. The whole variable domain, remainder taken from reference TRBV25-1 and TRBJ1-1, is EADIYQTPRYLVIGTGKKITLECSQTMGHDKMYWYQQDPGMELHLIHYSYGVNSTEKGDLSSESTVSRIRTEHFPLTLESARPSHTSQYLCASSRQGQNTEAFFGQGTRLTVV.